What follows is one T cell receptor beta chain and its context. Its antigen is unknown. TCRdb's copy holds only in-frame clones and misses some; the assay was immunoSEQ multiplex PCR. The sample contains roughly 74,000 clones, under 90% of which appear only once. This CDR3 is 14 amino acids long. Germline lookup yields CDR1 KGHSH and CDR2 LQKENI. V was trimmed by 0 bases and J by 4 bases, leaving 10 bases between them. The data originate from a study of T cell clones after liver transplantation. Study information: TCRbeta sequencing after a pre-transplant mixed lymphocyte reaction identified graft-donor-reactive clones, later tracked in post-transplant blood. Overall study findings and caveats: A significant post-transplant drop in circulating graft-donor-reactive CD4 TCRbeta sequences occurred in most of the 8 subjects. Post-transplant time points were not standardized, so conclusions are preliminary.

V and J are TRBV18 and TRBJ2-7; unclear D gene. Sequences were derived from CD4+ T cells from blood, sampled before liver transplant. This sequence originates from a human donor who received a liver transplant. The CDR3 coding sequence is TGTGCCAGCTCACCACCGGCGGATCCATACGAGCAGTACTTC. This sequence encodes CASSPPADPYEQYF.